This T cell receptor (beta chain) derives from a study of T cells after yellow fever vaccination. Whole-study findings and limits: Abundant bulk-derived clonotypes could contaminate FACS-sorted repertoires. The secondary response was weaker but peaked faster, day 5 versus 15. Relatively few clonotypes were ones that appeared in both CD4 and CD8 compartments. The study re-detected most primary-vaccination clones after the booster (96% CD4, 80% to 90% CD8).

TCRdb used MiXCR to reprocess the 5' RACE reads, holding one entry per CDR3 protein. Of just over 250,000 distinct CDR3 sequences listed, about 5% are singletons. This clonotype was observed at least ten times. Its antigen remains unknown. V shed 6 bases and J shed 1 base, with 14 bases lying between them. The CDR3 sequence is 14 residues long. CDR1 is SGHRS, CDR2 YFSETQ, per germline. The rearrangement uses TRBV5-1 and TRBJ2-7; D tentatively fits TRBD1 or TRBD2 (5 bases each). Sequences were derived from CD4+ T cells sorted from PBMCs, sampled on the day of the yellow fever booster vaccination. The clonotype originates from a man in his late teens or twenties who received the YFV17D yellow fever vaccine. Written as DNA, the CDR3 is TGCGCCAGCACTGGGACGGGGTGGTCCTACGAGCAGTACTTC. It encodes CASTGTGWSYEQYF.